The 17 T cell receptor beta chains listed next were all sequenced from one sample in a study of cytomegalovirus exposure and HLA in healthy donors. PCR amplification relied on 60 Vbeta primers (plus 13 Jbeta primers). Profiled with immunoSEQ multiplex PCR; TCRdb holds only in-frame clones, not every one. Found here are tens of thousands of clones, roughly 80% of them singletons; the top ten hold about 4%. The sequencing input was PBMCs. These receptors originate from a man aged 30-40 years in good health and CMV-seronegative.

This chain joins TRBV5-5 and TRBJ2-1; a possible D gene is TRBD1 (5 bases). Germline lookup yields CDR1 SGHKS and CDR2 YYEKEE (reference sequence). V lost 8 bases and J 1 base, leaving 7 bases between the germline ends. There are 12 residues in the CDR3. CDR3 DNA: TGTGCCAGAGGACATTCCTACAATGAGCAGTTCTTC. Translated: CARGHSYNEQFF.

The chain recombines TRBV7-8 with TRBJ1-2; the D gene is possibly TRBD1 (5 bases). This CDR3 spans 14 amino acids. Germline values: CDR1 SGHVS, CDR2 FQNEAQ. Trimming removed 1 base from V and 4 bases from J, with 10 bases in between. Written as DNA, the CDR3 is TGTGCCAGCAGCTTAGACACAGGCCCCTATGGCTACACCTTC. Amino acid sequence: CASSLDTGPYGYTF.

This sequence joins TRBV4-1 and TRBJ1-5; 10 positions agree with TRBD1. The CDR3 is 17 residues long. The trim removed 0 bases at V and 2 bases at J, leaving 4 bases unmatched. From germline, CDR1 is MGHRA and CDR2 YSYEKL. The CDR3 bases are TGCGCCAGCAGCCAAGAGGGGGACAGGGGAGGCAATCAGCCCCAGCATTTT. It codes for CASSQEGDRGGNQPQHF.

The V call is TRBV11-2, the J call TRBJ2-2; D possibly corresponds to TRBD2 (5 bases). CDR1 is SGHAT, CDR2 FQNNGV, per germline. V lost 2 bases to trimming and J lost 0 bases, with 10 bases between them. The CDR3 runs to 16 residues. The chain's CDR3 is CASSLFRGSNTGELFF. DNA of the CDR3: TGTGCCAGCAGCTTATTCCGGGGATCGAACACCGGGGAGCTGTTTTTT.

The chain uses TRBV9 and TRBJ1-1; 8 positions agree with TRBD1. Trimming at V came to 4 bases and at J to 1 base, leaving 3 bases not matched to a gene. The CDR3 totals 14 residues. Per germline, CDR1 SGDLS and CDR2 YYNGEE. This CDR3 is CASSFGTGNTEAFF. The CDR3 DNA sequence: TGTGCCAGCAGCTTCGGGACAGGGAACACTGAAGCTTTCTTT.

The rearrangement uses TRBV5-1 and TRBJ2-3, with TRBD1 matching 8 bases. The CDR3 is 14 residues long. The germline V gene has CDR1 SGHRS and CDR2 YFSETQ. V lost 4 bases to trimming and J lost 6 bases; unmatched junction nucleotides: 7. This CDR3 is CASSESTGGDTQYF. CDR3 bases: TGCGCCAGCAGCGAATCCACAGGGGGGGATACGCAGTATTTT. Looking up the rest from reference TRBV5-1 and TRBJ2-3 gives the full variable domain: KAGVTQTPRYLIKTRGQQVTLSCSPISGHRSVSWYQQTPGQGLQFLFEYFSETQRNKGNFPGRFSGRQFSNSRSEMNVSTLELGDSALYLCASSESTGGDTQYFGPGTRLTVL.

J is TRBJ2-2 and V is TRBV30; D call uncertain. Trimming stripped 2 bases from V and 0 bases from J, with 10 bases between. CDR1 is GTSNPN and CDR2 is SVGIG in the germline V gene (reference sequence). The CDR3 spans 15 residues. CDR3 protein: CAWSRDVANTGELFF. The CDR3, as DNA: TGTGCCTGGAGTCGCGATGTGGCGAACACCGGGGAGCTGTTTTTT. Based on the CDR3 plus reference TRBV30 and TRBJ2-2, the full variable domain is SQTIHQWPATLVQPVGSPLSLECTVEGTSNPNLYWYRQAAGRGLQLLFYSVGIGQISSEVPQNLSASRPQDRQFILSSKKLLLSDSGFYLCAWSRDVANTGELFFGEGSRLTVL.

The chain uses TRBV29-1 and TRBJ2-1; 12 nucleotides agree with TRBD2. J was trimmed by 7 bases and V by 6 bases; bases with no gene match: 4. The CDR3 extends over 13 amino acids. Looked up from germline, CDR1 is SQVTM and CDR2 is ANQGSEA. The CDR3 loop reads CSVRLAGVNEQFF. The CDR3 bases are TGCAGCGTCCGACTAGCGGGGGTAAATGAGCAGTTCTTC.

CDR3 DNA sequence: TGTGCCAGCAGCTTAGGGGGGACTAGGAGCTACAATGAGCAGTTCTTC. This sequence encodes CASSLGGTRSYNEQFF. V usage is TRBV11-2 and J usage is TRBJ2-1; TRBD2 agrees at 8 bases. The CDR3 is 16 amino acids. CDR1 and CDR2 (germline): SGHAT, FQNNGV. Trimming removed 1 base from V and 3 bases from J; junction bases left unmatched: 5.

This clone was recorded a few times. The chain is built from TRBV7-9 and TRBJ2-2, with 12 bases matching TRBD1. Germline CDR1 SEHNR, CDR2 FQNEAQ (reference sequence). This CDR3 has 17 amino acids. V shed 1 base, J shed 5 bases, and the junction held 5 bases outside the gene matches. CDR3 residues: CASSLVGQGAGTGELFF. CDR3 bases: TGTGCCAGCAGCTTAGTGGGACAGGGGGCCGGAACCGGGGAGCTGTTTTTT.

In its sample, this clone was seen a few times. The J gene is TRBJ2-1, the V gene TRBV27; 8 nucleotides line up with TRBD2. The length of the CDR3 is 14 residues. Germline V lookup: CDR1 MNHEY, CDR2 SMNVEV (reference sequence). The V and J ends lost 6 bases and 6 bases, in that order; junction bases with no gene match: 7. CDR3 in amino acids: CASSPTSGLNEQFF. The CDR3, as DNA: TGTGCCAGCAGCCCCACTAGCGGCCTCAATGAGCAGTTCTTC.

The V and J genes are TRBV7-2 and TRBJ2-1, with 7 positions matching TRBD2. The junction had 11 bases not matched to a gene; V was cut back by 2 bases and J by 7 bases. The CDR3 is 16 residues long. Germline V gene lookup returns CDR1 SGHTA and CDR2 FQGNSA. The CDR3 DNA reads TGTGCCAGCAGCTTATTGGGGCTAGCGGTTGGTAATGAGCAGTTCTTC. This codes for CASSLLGLAVGNEQFF. Filled out from reference TRBV7-2 and TRBJ2-1, the complete variable domain reads GAGVSQSPSNKVTEKGKDVELRCDPISGHTALYWYRQSLGQGLEFLIYFQGNSAPDKSGLPSDRFSAERTGGSVSTLTIQRTQQEDSAVYLCASSLLGLAVGNEQFFGPGTRLTVL.

V and J are TRBV30 and TRBJ2-3; TRBD2 is a possible D gene (5 bases). Trimming removed 0 bases at V and 5 bases at J, with 15 bases between. CDR1 is GTSNPN and CDR2 is SVGIG in the germline V gene (reference sequence). The CDR3 has 15 amino acids. The CDR3 sequence is CAWSVSSFGGDTQYF. For the CDR3, the DNA is TGTGCCTGGAGTGTGTCTAGCTTCGGAGGAGATACGCAGTATTTT.

The chain has TRBV7-2 and TRBJ2-5; weak D call: TRBD1 (6 bases). The V gene lost 5 bases and the J gene lost 0 bases, with 16 bases spanning the gap. The CDR3 runs to 16 residues. Germline loops: CDR1 SGHTA, CDR2 FQGNSA. The CDR3 coding sequence is TGTGCCAGCAGCCAACAGGGTCTGGGGAACCAAGAGACCCAGTACTTC. This sequence encodes CASSQQGLGNQETQYF.

This clone appeared a few times. The V and J genes are TRBV6-1 and TRBJ2-6; D gene uncertain. The germline CDR1 and CDR2 sequences are MNHNS and SASEGT. The CDR3 is 13 amino acids. Trimming left V 6 bases short and J 5 bases short, with 8 bases between. CDR3 in DNA: TGTGCCAGCAGCCTTCTACGGGCCAACGTCCTGACTTTC. It yields the protein CASSLLRANVLTF.

The chain links TRBV4-1 to TRBJ2-1; 9 bases are shared with TRBD2. The V gene's germline CDR1 is MGHRA and CDR2 YSYEKL. This CDR3 is 19 amino acids long. Unmatched junction bases numbered 11, after V lost 0 bases and J lost 2 bases. The CDR3: CASSQDSSGSLWTYNEQFF. DNA for the CDR3: TGCGCCAGCAGCCAAGATAGTAGCGGGAGCCTATGGACCTACAATGAGCAGTTCTTC.

This chain connects TRBV4-2 to TRBJ1-6, with TRBD1 identical over 7 bases. Germline V gene lookup returns CDR1 LGHNA and CDR2 YNFKEQ. CDR3 length equals 19 residues. With 3 bases clipped from V and 3 bases from J, the junction kept 14 bases outside the gene matches. This CDR3 reads CASSQDDRAQTGYNSPLHF. The DNA for the CDR3 is TGTGCCAGCAGCCAGGATGACAGGGCACAGACGGGCTATAATTCACCCCTCCACTTT.